One and the same sample provided the 8 T cell receptor beta chains below, sequenced in a study of CD8 T cells in ankylosing spondylitis. TCRdb re-analysed the 5' RACE reads in MiXCR, keeping a single row per CDR3 protein. The sample lists about 160,000 distinct CDR3 sequences, approximately 9% occurring once. The sequenced sample consisted of blood, either unsorted or a sorted T cell fraction (not recorded which). These receptors all stem from a female donor with ankylosing spondylitis or in good health (not recorded which).

This clonotype came up many times. This sequence joins TRBV20-1 and TRBJ2-2; a weak D match, TRBD2 (6 bases). V shed 0 bases and J shed 3 bases, with 11 bases lying between them. This CDR3 is built from 15 residues. Germline CDR1 is DFQATT and CDR2 is SNEGSKA (reference sequence). Written as DNA, the CDR3 is TGCAGTGCTAGAGAGTCGGGAGCTGACACCGGGGAGCTGTTTTTT. Translation gives CSARESGADTGELFF.

On this clonotype: No conserved phenylalanine or tryptophan is present at the end of the CDR3, so a read error is the likely explanation. The chain joins TRBV7-9 to TRBJ2-7; 8 bases align to TRBD2. Germline values: CDR1 SEHNR, CDR2 FQNEAQ (reference sequence). This CDR3 is 14 amino acids long. With 4 bases clipped from V and 3 bases from J, the junction kept 5 bases outside the gene matches. The CDR3 is CASSYSGKLYEQYI. In DNA form, the CDR3 reads TGTGCCAGCAGCTATAGCGGGAAACTCTACGAGCAGTACATC.

This clonotype was observed a handful of times. The chain uses TRBV12-5 and TRBJ1-5, with D unresolved. This CDR3 is built from 10 residues. Germline V gene data show CDR1 as LGHNT and CDR2 as FRNRAP. V dropped 6 bases and J dropped 12 bases, with 9 bases sitting between them. In DNA form, the CDR3 reads TGTGCTAGTGGCCACCCGGACCAGCATTTT. The encoded protein is CASGHPDQHF.

CDR3 nucleotides: TGTGCCAGCAGCCCTAGTGAAAGCACCATATATTTT. Its translation: CASSPSESTIYF. This sequence joins TRBV7-6 and TRBJ1-3; D is ambiguous. Germline CDR1 reads SGHVS; CDR2 reads FNYEAQ. The CDR3 is 12 amino acids. Trimming pared 5 bases from V and 9 bases from J, leaving 11 bases between.

This chain joins TRBV11-1 and TRBJ2-7, with 7 nucleotides matching TRBD2. The CDR3 loop spans 15 amino acids. Germline V CDR1 and CDR2: SGHAT, FQDESV (reference sequence). Germline trimming cut 1 base from V and 1 base from J; bases unmatched to any gene: 4. The CDR3 loop reads CASSLETGGSYEQYF. CDR3 DNA sequence: TGTGCCAGCAGCTTAGAGACGGGAGGATCCTACGAGCAGTACTTC.

At least ten counts were recorded for this clonotype. V usage is TRBV7-2 and J usage is TRBJ2-1; 13 nucleotides match TRBD2. Germline V gene sequence: CDR1 SGHTA, CDR2 FQGNSA. The ends lost 5 bases at V and 6 bases at J; junction bases unmatched: 10. CDR3 size: 17 residues. The CDR3 bases are TGTGCCAGCAGCCCCCCCGGACTAGCGGGAGCGAGCAATGAGCAGTTCTTC. Its translation is CASSPPGLAGASNEQFF.

This clonotype was seen a few times. The chain couples TRBV2 to TRBJ2-7, with 9 bases that match TRBD2. Germline V gene data show CDR1 as SNHLY and CDR2 as FYNNEI. There are 15 residues in the CDR3. After removal of 0 bases from V and 3 bases from J, the junction contained 3 bases not matched to a gene. CDR3 DNA: TGTGCCAGCAGTGAAGCGTCTAGCGGGATCTACGAGCAGTACTTC. Translated: CASSEASSGIYEQYF.

The rearrangement links TRBV28 to TRBJ1-5, with D hard to call. The CDR3 runs to 12 residues. Germline V gives CDR1 MDHEN, CDR2 SYDVKM. Trimming left V 8 bases short and J 3 bases short, with 8 bases between. The CDR3 DNA is TGTGCCAGCGTCCGTTACAATCAGCCCCAGCATTTT. It yields the protein CASVRYNQPQHF.